The 20 T cell receptor beta chains below come from one sample, sequenced in a study of shared clonotypes between healthy human individuals. The naive CD8 fraction comprised CD45RO-negative cells positively selected for CCR7 and excluded terminally differentiated effector memory CD45RA+ cells. Measured with immunoSEQ multiplex PCR; TCRdb has only the in-frame clones, and not every one. Among nearly 2 million clones, about 95% were seen once, and the ten largest hold more than 0.95%. Specimen: naive CD8+ T cells sorted from blood. These receptors came from a man in his late teens or twenties in good health.

This chain connects TRBV2 to TRBJ2-2; D is uncertain. Per the germline V gene, CDR1 is SNHLY and CDR2 is FYNNEI. The V end was cut by 1 base, the J end by 3 bases, with 3 bases between. The CDR3 spans 13 residues. The CDR3 sequence: CASSEGYTGELFF. CDR3 bases: TGTGCCAGCAGTGAAGGATACACCGGGGAGCTGTTTTTT.

This chain connects TRBV27 to TRBJ2-7; D remains unclear. Trimming took off 1 base at V and 3 bases at J, with 10 bases between the two ends. The germline V gene encodes CDR1 MNHEY and CDR2 SMNVEV (reference sequence). The CDR3 sequence is 14 residues long. This CDR3 reads CASSLFHPLYEQYF. DNA for the CDR3: TGTGCCAGCAGTTTATTTCACCCCCTCTACGAGCAGTACTTC.

The chain's CDR3 is CASGQGTGYKDTQYF. The CDR3 coding sequence is TGTGCCAGCGGTCAAGGGACAGGGTACAAAGATACGCAGTATTTT. J is TRBJ2-3 and V is TRBV28, with TRBD1 matching over 9 bases. The V gene's germline CDR1 is MDHEN and CDR2 SYDVKM. The CDR3 covers 15 residues. V was pared by 8 bases and J by 5 bases, with 11 bases of the junction left unmatched.

The rearrangement links TRBV6-5 to TRBJ2-5, with D perhaps matching TRBD1 (6 bases). The V gene's germline CDR1 is MNHEY and CDR2 SVGAGI. Trimming removed 0 bases from V and 4 bases from J, with 12 bases in between. The CDR3 runs to 15 residues. DNA for the CDR3: TGTGCCAGCAGTTACTCGACCTGGACAGTAGAGACCCAGTACTTC. This codes for CASSYSTWTVETQYF.

The chain combines TRBV10-3 with TRBJ2-1, with 12 bases fitting TRBD2. The CDR3 spans 16 residues. The V gene end was trimmed by 3 bases and the J gene end by 7 bases; junction bases not matched to a gene: 7. Germline V gene lookup returns CDR1 ENHRY and CDR2 SYGVKD. The CDR3 bases are TGTGCCATCAGTGACCTAGCGGGAGGGCCTGTAAATGAGCAGTTCTTC. Translating it yields CAISDLAGGPVNEQFF.

Worth noting for this clone: A much larger clone lies one base from this, so it may be a read error. V and J are TRBV11-2 and TRBJ2-6; D uncertain. CDR1 SGHAT and CDR2 FQNNGV come from the germline V gene. V shed 0 bases and J shed 3 bases, with 3 bases lying between them. CDR3 length equals 14 residues. DNA of the CDR3: TGTGCCAGCAGCTTAGACGGTGGGGCCAACGTCCTGACTTTC. Protein sequence: CASSLDGGANVLTF.

The chain links TRBV7-9 to TRBJ1-4; D is ambiguous. This CDR3 contains 13 residues. Trimming left V 1 base short and J 8 bases short, with 8 bases between. The V gene's germline CDR1 is SEHNR and CDR2 FQNEAQ (reference sequence). The DNA of the CDR3 is TGTGCCAGCAGCTTAGAATATTCGGAAAAACTGTTTTTT. Amino acid sequence: CASSLEYSEKLFF.

CDR3 coding DNA: TGCGCCAGCAGCTTTCCCCCTCTTGTGCCGGGCCGAGAGACCCAGTACTTC. Protein: CASSFPPLVPGRETQYF. The gene calls are TRBV5-1 and TRBJ2-5; D is uncertain. The CDR3 runs 17 residues. CDR1 and CDR2 from the germline V gene are SGHRS and YFSETQ. Trimming cost V 2 bases and J 4 bases, with 21 bases left between them.

The J gene is TRBJ2-7, the V gene TRBV2; no firm D call. Trimming took 10 bases from V and 0 from J, leaving 13 bases between them. From germline, CDR1 is SNHLY and CDR2 FYNNEI. CDR3 length equals 13 residues. CDR3 coding DNA: TGTGCCAACTCACAGTATCCCTCCTACGAGCAGTACTTC. As protein: CANSQYPSYEQYF.

V usage is TRBV4-3 and J usage is TRBJ2-5; D is ambiguous. Between the trimmed V and J ends, which lost 2 bases and 1 base, there was a span of 11 bases. Looked up from germline, CDR1 is LGHNA and CDR2 is YSLEER. The CDR3 totals 15 residues. CDR3 bases: TGCGCCAGCAGCCAATATATGAAGTCCCAAGAGACCCAGTACTTC. Translation gives CASSQYMKSQETQYF.

The CDR3 sequence: CASSISTEGLREQYF. The CDR3 DNA sequence: TGTGCCAGCAGTATTTCAACAGAGGGACTACGCGAGCAGTACTTC. The J gene is TRBJ2-7, the V gene TRBV6-6; 7 bases align to TRBD2. The CDR3 runs 15 residues. Germline V CDR1 and CDR2: MNHNY, SVGAGI (reference sequence). Unmatched junction bases numbered 13, after V lost 5 bases and J lost 6 bases.

In the case of this clone: Other DNA variants within this sample encode the same CDR3. The gene calls are TRBV28 and TRBJ2-2, with a weak D call TRBD1 (6 bases). The CDR3 has 15 amino acids. From germline, CDR1 is MDHEN and CDR2 SYDVKM. The V end lost 4 bases, the J end lost 2 bases, and 11 bases lay between the germline ends. CDR3 sequence reads: CASSSGTSNTGELFF. CDR3 bases: TGTGCCAGCAGTTCCGGGACATCCAACACCGGGGAGCTGTTTTTT.

This clone was seen a single time. The chain couples TRBV6-1 to TRBJ1-1, with no clear D. The germline V gene has CDR1 MNHNS and CDR2 SASEGT. V was pared by 0 bases and J by 8 bases, with 10 bases between. This CDR3 is built from 13 residues. The CDR3 sequence is CASSEALPPEAFF. Written as DNA, the CDR3 is TGTGCCAGCAGTGAAGCGCTTCCTCCAGAAGCTTTCTTT.

The chain has TRBV13 and TRBJ2-3; D may be TRBD2 (7 bases). Germline CDR1 is PRHDT and CDR2 is FYEKMQ (reference sequence). The CDR3 is made up of 15 amino acids. Trimming stripped 6 bases from V and 5 bases from J, with 18 bases between. The CDR3 coding sequence is TGTGCCAGCAGTCCCGGCGGGGGCGGGGGAGATACGCAGTATTTT. It yields the protein CASSPGGGGGDTQYF.

V and J are TRBV9 and TRBJ1-2; D remains unclear. CDR3 length equals 11 residues. Trimming took off 4 bases at V and 3 bases at J, with 4 bases between the two ends. Germline assignment: CDR1 SGDLS and CDR2 YYNGEE. The CDR3 DNA reads as TGTGCCAGCAGCACCCACTATGGCTACACCTTC. Translating gives CASSTHYGYTF.

The count of this clone is one. The chain joins TRBV6-1 to TRBJ2-3, with D unresolved. V dropped 6 bases and J dropped 0 bases, with 7 bases sitting between them. CDR3 length: 13 amino acids. Germline-derived CDR1 and CDR2 are MNHNS and SASEGT. The CDR3 sequence is CASRDRSTDTQYF. The CDR3, as DNA: TGTGCCAGCAGGGACCGCAGCACAGATACGCAGTATTTT.

This chain joins TRBV6-1 and TRBJ1-2; D not resolved. This CDR3 has 14 amino acids. Germline CDR1 reads MNHNS; CDR2 reads SASEGT. V was trimmed by 3 bases and J by 6 bases, leaving 14 bases between them. The CDR3 region is CASSESNTYNGYTF. DNA for the CDR3: TGTGCCAGCAGTGAGTCGAACACATATAATGGCTACACCTTC.

V and J are TRBV13 and TRBJ2-7; TRBD1 might be the D (5 bases). CDR1 and CDR2 from the germline V gene are PRHDT and FYEKMQ (reference sequence). Between the trimmed V and J ends, which lost 5 bases and 0 bases, there was a span of 11 bases. The CDR3 sequence is 14 residues long. For the CDR3, the DNA is TGTGCCAGCAGCCAAACAGGCCTCTCCTACGAGCAGTACTTC. This encodes CASSQTGLSYEQYF.

The chain employs TRBV27 and TRBJ1-6; D not certain. V lost 4 bases, J lost 7 bases, and 17 bases lay in between. The CDR3 runs to 16 residues. Germline V gene data show CDR1 as MNHEY and CDR2 as SMNVEV (reference sequence). The CDR3: CASSYVVGGNNSPLHF. In nucleotides, the CDR3 is TGTGCCAGCAGTTACGTCGTGGGCGGCAACAATTCACCCCTCCACTTT.

The rearrangement joins TRBV28 to TRBJ1-5; a possible D gene is TRBD1 (5 bases). CDR1 is MDHEN and CDR2 is SYDVKM in the germline V gene. The V end was cut by 2 bases, the J end by 0 bases, with 8 bases between. The CDR3 has 15 amino acids. The CDR3 region is CASSLIGVSNQPQHF. CDR3 sequence (DNA): TGTGCCAGCAGTTTAATAGGGGTTAGCAATCAGCCCCAGCATTTT.